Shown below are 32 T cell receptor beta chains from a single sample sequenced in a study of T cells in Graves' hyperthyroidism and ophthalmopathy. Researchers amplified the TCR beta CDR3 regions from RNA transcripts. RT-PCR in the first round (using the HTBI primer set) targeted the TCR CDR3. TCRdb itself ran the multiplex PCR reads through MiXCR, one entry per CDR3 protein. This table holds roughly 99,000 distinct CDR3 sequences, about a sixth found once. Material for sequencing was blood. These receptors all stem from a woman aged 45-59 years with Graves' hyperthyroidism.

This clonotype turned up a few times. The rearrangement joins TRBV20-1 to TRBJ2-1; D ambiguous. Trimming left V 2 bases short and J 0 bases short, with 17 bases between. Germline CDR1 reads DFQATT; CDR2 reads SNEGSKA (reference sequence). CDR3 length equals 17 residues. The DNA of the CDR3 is TGCAGTGCTAGACGGTTCGATTCAGGAAACTCCTACAATGAGCAGTTCTTC. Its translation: CSARRFDSGNSYNEQFF.

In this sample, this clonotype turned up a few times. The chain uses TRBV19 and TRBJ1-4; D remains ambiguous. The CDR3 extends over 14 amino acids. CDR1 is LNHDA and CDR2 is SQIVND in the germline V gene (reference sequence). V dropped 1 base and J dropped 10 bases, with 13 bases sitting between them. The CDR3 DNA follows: TGTGCCAGTAGTATAGGAGGCAGACTGCGAAAACTGTTTTTT. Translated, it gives CASSIGGRLRKLFF.

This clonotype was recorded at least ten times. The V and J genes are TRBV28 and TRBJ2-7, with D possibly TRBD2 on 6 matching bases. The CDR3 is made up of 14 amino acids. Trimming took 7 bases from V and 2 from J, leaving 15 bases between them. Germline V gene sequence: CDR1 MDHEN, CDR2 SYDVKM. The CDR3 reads CASTRGTRTYEQYF. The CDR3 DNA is TGTGCCAGCACCCGGGGGACTCGGACCTACGAGCAGTACTTC. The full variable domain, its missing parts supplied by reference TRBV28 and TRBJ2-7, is DVKVTQSSRYLVKRTGEKVFLECVQDMDHENMFWYRQDPGLGLRLIYFSYDVKMKEKGDIPEGYSVSREKKERFSLILESASTNQTSMYLCASTRGTRTYEQYFGPGTRLTVT.

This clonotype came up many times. The CDR3: CASSVVSGGEQFF. The CDR3 nucleotides are TGTGCCAGCAGCGTAGTTTCTGGAGGTGAGCAGTTCTTC. V gene TRBV9 combines with J gene TRBJ2-1; possibly TRBD2 for D (5 bases). Trimming pared 0 bases from V and 9 bases from J, leaving 10 bases between. The CDR3 is made up of 13 amino acids. Germline V gene sequence: CDR1 SGDLS, CDR2 YYNGEE.

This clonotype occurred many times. The CDR3: CASSLWAGGNTEAFF. CDR3 DNA: TGTGCCAGCAGCCTATGGGCAGGAGGGAACACTGAAGCTTTCTTT. The chain carries TRBV6-1 and TRBJ1-1, with D uncertain. This CDR3 region has 15 residues. V lost 6 bases and J 1 base, leaving 15 bases between the germline ends. Germline CDR1 and CDR2: MNHNS and SASEGT.

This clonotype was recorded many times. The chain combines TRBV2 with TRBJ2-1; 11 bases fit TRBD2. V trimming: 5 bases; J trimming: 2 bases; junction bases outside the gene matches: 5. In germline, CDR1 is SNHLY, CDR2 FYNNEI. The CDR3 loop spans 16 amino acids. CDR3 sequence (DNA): TGTGCCAGCAGTTCCCAGACTAGCGGGACCTACAATGAGCAGTTCTTC. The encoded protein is CASSSQTSGTYNEQFF.

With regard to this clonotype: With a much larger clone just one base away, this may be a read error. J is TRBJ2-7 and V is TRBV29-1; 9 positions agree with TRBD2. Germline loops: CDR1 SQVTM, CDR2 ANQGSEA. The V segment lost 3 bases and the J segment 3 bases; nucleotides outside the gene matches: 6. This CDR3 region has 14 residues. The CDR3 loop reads CSVDISGSFYEQYV. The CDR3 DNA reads TGCAGCGTTGACATTAGCGGGAGTTTCTACGAGCAGTACGTC.

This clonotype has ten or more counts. CDR3 nucleotides: TGTGCCAGCAGCCTCCCGGGACTACCTTCGAGGGGGGCAGATACGCAGTATTTT. As protein: CASSLPGLPSRGADTQYF. This chain connects TRBV5-8 to TRBJ2-3, with a tentative D call TRBD2 (7 bases). CDR3 length: 18 residues. Germline V gene sequence: CDR1 SGHTS, CDR2 YDEGEE. Trimming pared 4 bases from V and 4 bases from J, leaving 25 bases between.

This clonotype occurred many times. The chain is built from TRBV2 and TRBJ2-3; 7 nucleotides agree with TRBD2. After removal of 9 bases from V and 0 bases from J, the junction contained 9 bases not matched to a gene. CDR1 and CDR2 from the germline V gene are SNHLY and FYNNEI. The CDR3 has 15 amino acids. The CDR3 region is CASKYRDYSTDTQYF. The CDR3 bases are TGTGCCAGTAAATACCGGGACTACAGCACAGATACGCAGTATTTT. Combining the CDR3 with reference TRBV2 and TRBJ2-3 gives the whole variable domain EPEVTQTPSHQVTQMGQEVILRCVPISNHLYFYWYRQILGQKVEFLVSFYNNEISEKSEIFDDQFSVERPDGSNFTLKIRSTKLEDSAMYFCASKYRDYSTDTQYFGPGTRLTVL.

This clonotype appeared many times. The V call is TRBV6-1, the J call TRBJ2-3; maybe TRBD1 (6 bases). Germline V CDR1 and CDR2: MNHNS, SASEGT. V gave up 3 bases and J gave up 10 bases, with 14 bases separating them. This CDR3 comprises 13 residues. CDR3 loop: CASSEGHPRAQYF. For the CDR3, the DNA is TGTGCCAGCAGTGAGGGACACCCCCGGGCGCAGTATTTT.

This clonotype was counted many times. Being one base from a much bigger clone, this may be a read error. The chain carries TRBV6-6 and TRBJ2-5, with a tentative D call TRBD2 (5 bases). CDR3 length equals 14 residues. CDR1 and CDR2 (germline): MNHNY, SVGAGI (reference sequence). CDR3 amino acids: CAGSYRAVVETQYF. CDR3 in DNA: TGTGCCGGCAGTTACCGAGCGGTGGTAGAGACCCAGTACTTC.

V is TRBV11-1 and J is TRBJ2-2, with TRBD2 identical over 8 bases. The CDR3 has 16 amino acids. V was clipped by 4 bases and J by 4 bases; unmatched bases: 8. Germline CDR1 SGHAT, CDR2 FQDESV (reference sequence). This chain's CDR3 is CASSSSGGSGTGELFF. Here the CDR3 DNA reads TGTGCCAGCAGCTCAAGCGGGGGAAGCGGCACCGGGGAGCTGTTTTTT.

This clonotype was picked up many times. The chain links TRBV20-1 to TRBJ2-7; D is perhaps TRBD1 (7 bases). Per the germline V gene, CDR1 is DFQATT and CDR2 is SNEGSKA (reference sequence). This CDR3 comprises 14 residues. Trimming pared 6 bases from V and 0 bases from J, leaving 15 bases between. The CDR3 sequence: CSATGTAGSYEQYF. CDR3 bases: TGCAGTGCGACCGGGACAGCGGGCTCCTACGAGCAGTACTTC.

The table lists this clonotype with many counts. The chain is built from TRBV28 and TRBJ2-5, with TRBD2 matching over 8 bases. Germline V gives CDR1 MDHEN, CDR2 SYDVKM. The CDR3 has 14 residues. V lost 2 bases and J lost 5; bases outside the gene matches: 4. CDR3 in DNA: TGTGCCAGCAGTTTACGGGAGGGCAGGGAGACCCAGTACTTC. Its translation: CASSLREGRETQYF.

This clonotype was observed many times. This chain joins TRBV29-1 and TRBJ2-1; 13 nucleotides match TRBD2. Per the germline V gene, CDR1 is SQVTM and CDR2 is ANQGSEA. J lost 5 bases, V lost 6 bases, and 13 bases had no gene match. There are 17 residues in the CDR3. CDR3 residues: CSVSGLAGVAPHNEQFF. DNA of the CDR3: TGCAGCGTCTCTGGACTAGCGGGAGTTGCCCCTCACAATGAGCAGTTCTTC.

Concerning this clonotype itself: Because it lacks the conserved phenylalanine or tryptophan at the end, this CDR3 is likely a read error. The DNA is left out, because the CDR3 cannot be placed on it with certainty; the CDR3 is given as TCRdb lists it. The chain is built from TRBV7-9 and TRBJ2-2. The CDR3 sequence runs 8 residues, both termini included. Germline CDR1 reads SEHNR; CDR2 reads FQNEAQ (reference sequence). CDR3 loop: CASSFQLG.

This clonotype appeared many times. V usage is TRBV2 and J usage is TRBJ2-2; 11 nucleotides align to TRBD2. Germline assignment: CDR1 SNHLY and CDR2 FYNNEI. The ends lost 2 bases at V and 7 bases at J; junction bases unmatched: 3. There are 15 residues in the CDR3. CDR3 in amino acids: CASSETSGSVGELFF. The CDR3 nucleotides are TGTGCCAGCAGTGAAACTAGCGGGAGTGTCGGGGAGCTGTTTTTT. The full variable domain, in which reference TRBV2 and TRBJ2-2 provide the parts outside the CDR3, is EPEVTQTPSHQVTQMGQEVILRCVPISNHLYFYWYRQILGQKVEFLVSFYNNEISEKSEIFDDQFSVERPDGSNFTLKIRSTKLEDSAMYFCASSETSGSVGELFFGEGSRLTVL.

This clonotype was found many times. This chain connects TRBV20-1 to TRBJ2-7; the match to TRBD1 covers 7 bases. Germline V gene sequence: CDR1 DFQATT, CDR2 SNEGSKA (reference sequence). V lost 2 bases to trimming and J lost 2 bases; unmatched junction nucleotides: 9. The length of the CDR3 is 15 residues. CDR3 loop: CSARPLTGNTYEQYF. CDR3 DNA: TGCAGTGCTAGACCCTTGACAGGGAATACCTACGAGCAGTACTTC.

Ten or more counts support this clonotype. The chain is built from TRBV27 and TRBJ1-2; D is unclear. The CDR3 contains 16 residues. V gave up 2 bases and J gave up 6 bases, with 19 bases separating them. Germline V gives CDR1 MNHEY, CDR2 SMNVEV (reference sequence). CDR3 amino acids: CASSLGATWRDNGYTF. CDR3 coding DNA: TGTGCCAGCAGTTTAGGAGCTACATGGCGGGATAATGGCTACACCTTC.

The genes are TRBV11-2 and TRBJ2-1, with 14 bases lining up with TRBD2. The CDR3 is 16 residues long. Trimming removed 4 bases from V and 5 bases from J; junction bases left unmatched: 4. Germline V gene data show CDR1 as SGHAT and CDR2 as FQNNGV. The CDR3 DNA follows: TGTGCCAGCAGCTCGGGACTAGCGGGAGCTAACAATGAGCAGTTCTTC. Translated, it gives CASSSGLAGANNEQFF.

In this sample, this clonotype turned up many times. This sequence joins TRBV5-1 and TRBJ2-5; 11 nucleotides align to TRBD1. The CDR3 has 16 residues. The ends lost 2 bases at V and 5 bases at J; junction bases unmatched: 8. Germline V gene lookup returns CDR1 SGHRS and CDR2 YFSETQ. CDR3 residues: CASSFTGQGARETQYF. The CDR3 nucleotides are TGCGCCAGCAGCTTTACCGGACAGGGGGCGCGGGAGACCCAGTACTTC.

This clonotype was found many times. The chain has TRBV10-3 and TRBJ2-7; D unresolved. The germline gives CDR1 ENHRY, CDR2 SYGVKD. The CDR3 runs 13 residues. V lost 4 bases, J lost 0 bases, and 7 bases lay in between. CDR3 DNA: TGTGCCATCAGTGTGGGCAGCTCCTACGAGCAGTACGTC. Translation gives CAISVGSSYEQYV.

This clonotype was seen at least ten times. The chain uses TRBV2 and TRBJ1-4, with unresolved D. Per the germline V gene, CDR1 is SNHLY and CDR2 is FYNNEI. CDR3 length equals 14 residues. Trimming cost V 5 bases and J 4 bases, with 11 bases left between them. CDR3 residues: CASSQTAGNEKLFF. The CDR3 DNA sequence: TGTGCCAGCAGTCAAACCGCGGGTAATGAAAAACTGTTTTTT.

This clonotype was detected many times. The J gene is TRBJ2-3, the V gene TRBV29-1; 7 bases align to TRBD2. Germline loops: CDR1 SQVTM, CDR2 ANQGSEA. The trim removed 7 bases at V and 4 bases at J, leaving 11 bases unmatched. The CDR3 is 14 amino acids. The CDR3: CSATGRERSDTQYF. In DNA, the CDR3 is TGCAGCGCTACCGGGCGGGAGCGGTCAGATACGCAGTATTTT.

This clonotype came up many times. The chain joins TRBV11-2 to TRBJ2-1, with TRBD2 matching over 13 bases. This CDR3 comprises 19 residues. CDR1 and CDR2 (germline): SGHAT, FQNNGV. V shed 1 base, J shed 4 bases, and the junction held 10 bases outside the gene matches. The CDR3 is CASSLGKPGLAGPYNEQFF. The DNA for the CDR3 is TGTGCCAGCAGCTTAGGCAAACCGGGACTAGCGGGACCTTACAATGAGCAGTTCTTC.

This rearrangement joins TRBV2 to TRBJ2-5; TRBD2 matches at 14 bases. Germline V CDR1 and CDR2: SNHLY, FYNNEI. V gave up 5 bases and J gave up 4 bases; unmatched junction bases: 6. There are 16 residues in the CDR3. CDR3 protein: CASSTPGLAGAETQYF. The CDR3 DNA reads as TGTGCCAGCAGTACCCCGGGACTAGCGGGAGCAGAGACCCAGTACTTC. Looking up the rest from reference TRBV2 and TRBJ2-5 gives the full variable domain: EPEVTQTPSHQVTQMGQEVILRCVPISNHLYFYWYRQILGQKVEFLVSFYNNEISEKSEIFDDQFSVERPDGSNFTLKIRSTKLEDSAMYFCASSTPGLAGAETQYFGPGTRLLVL.

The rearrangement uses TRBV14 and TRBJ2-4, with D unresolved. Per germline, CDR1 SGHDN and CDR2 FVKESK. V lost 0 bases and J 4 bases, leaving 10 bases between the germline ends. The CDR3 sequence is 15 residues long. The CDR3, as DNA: TGTGCCAGCAGCCAAGAGAGTGACGGTAAAAACATTCAGTACTTC. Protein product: CASSQESDGKNIQYF.

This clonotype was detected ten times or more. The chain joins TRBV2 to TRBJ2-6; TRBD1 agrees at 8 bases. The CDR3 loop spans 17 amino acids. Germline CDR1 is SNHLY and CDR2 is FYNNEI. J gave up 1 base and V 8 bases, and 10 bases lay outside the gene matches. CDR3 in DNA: TGTGCCAGCGAGCCCGGGACAGGCGCGTCTGGGGCCAACGTCCTGACTTTC. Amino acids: CASEPGTGASGANVLTF.

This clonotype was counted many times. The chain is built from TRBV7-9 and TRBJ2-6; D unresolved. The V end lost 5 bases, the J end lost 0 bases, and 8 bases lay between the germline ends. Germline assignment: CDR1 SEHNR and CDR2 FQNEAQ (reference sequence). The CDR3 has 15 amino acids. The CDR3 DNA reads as TGTGCCAGCAGCAGCGACACCTCTGGGGCCAACGTCCTGACTTTC. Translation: CASSSDTSGANVLTF.

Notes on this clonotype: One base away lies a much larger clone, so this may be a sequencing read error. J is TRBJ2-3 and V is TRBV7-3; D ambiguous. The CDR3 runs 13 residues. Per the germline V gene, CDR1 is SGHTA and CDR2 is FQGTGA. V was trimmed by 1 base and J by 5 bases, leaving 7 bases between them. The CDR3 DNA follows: TGTGCCAGCAGCTTAAATACCGGAGATACGCAGTATTTT. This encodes CASSLNTGDTQYF.

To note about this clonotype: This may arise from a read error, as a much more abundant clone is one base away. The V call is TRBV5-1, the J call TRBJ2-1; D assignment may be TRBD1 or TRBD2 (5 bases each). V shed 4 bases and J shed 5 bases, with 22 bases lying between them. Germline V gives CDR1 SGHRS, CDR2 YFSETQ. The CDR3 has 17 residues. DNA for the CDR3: TGCGCCAGCAGCCTTTTTACCGGGGCAGGGCTCAACAATGAGCAGTTCTTC. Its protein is CASSLFTGAGLNNEQFF.

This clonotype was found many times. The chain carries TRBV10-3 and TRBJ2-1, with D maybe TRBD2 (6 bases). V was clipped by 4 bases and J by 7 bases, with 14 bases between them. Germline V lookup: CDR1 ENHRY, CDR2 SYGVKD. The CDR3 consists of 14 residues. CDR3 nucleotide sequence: TGTGCCATCAGTGGGGGGACTGGCAAGAATGAGCAGTTCTTC. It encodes CAISGGTGKNEQFF.